These T cell receptor beta chains were read from a single sample in a study of technical replicates of blood from a handful of donors. Using immunoSEQ multiplex PCR, the repertoire was profiled, and TCRdb retains in-frame clones only, with some absent. The sample records about 97,000 clones, 96% being singletons. The sample consisted of T cells isolated from PBMCs. These TCRs come from a human donor in good health. The CDR3 runs from the conserved cysteine through the conserved F or W. The D gene is left open where the match is weak. Part of the rows lack a size; the others show once, few, many or a class for expanded clones.

clone size,J gene,V gene,D gene,CDR3 protein,CDR3 DNA
-,TRBJ1-5,TRBV6-5,-,CASSYSGTGYNQPQHF,TGTGCCAGCAGTTACTCGGGTACAGGGTACAATCAGCCCCAGCATTTT
-,TRBJ1-5,TRBV27,-,CASSPTAYSNQPQHF,TGTGCCAGCAGTCCTACAGCCTATAGCAATCAGCCCCAGCATTTT
-,TRBJ1-2,TRBV4-1,-,CASSVQSADYGYTF,TGCGCCAGCAGTGTTCAAAGTGCAGACTATGGCTACACCTTC
-,TRBJ2-7,TRBV27,TRBD1,CASSPTGATYEQYF,TGTGCCAGCAGTCCGACAGGGGCAACCTACGAGCAGTACTTC
-,TRBJ1-6,TRBV6-5,TRBD1,CASSYSQQGASPLHF,TGTGCCAGCAGTTACTCGCAACAGGGGGCTTCACCCCTCCACTTT
-,TRBJ2-7,TRBV28,-,CASSDRLALEQYF,TGTGCCAGCAGCGACCGGCTAGCCCTGGAGCAGTACTTC
once,TRBJ2-7,TRBV6-1,-,CASSEQGGSLYEQYF,TGTGCCAGCAGTGAACAGGGGGGTTCCCTCTACGAGCAGTACTTC
-,TRBJ2-7,TRBV7-8,TRBD1,CASSQDRSFYEQYF,TGTGCCAGCAGCCAGGACAGGTCTTTCTACGAGCAGTACTTC
-,TRBJ1-5,TRBV28,-,CASSPRGSNQPQHF,TGTGCCAGCAGTCCGAGAGGTTCCAATCAGCCCCAGCATTTT
-,TRBJ2-1,TRBV7-7,-,CASSLSIDSYNEQFF,TGTGCCAGCAGCTTGAGTATCGACAGTTACAATGAGCAGTTCTTC
-,TRBJ1-1,TRBV27,TRBD1,CASFTVYRGVNTEAFF,TGTGCCAGCTTTACCGTCTACAGGGGGGTGAACACTGAAGCTTTCTTT
-,TRBJ2-1,TRBV19,-,CASSRPGERAYNEQFF,TGTGCCAGTAGCCGACCGGGGGAAAGGGCCTACAATGAGCAGTTCTTC